This T cell receptor (beta chain) was obtained from a study of blood T cell repertoires in COVID-19. Study-wide background: Acute-phase and convalescent COVID-19 samples originated in the United States, Italy and Spain.

Repertoires were generated with immunoSEQ multiplex PCR, while TCRdb's copy carries only in-frame clones and drops some. The sample includes roughly 100,000 clones, about 88% seen only once; the top ten take about 2%. The CDR3 length is 18 residues. Trimming removed 0 bases from V and 8 bases from J; junction bases left unmatched: 15. Per germline, CDR1 LGHNA and CDR2 YNFKEQ. The chain carries TRBV4-2 and TRBJ2-4; TRBD2 agrees at 8 bases. This TCR derives from a human donor in a cohort sampled during active COVID-19. Specimen: peripheral blood. DNA of the CDR3: TGTGCCAGCAGCCAAGAGACACCCGGGACTAGTTTTTGGTACATTCAGTACTTC. Its protein product is CASSQETPGTSFWYIQYF.